This T cell receptor (beta chain) was retrieved from a study of blood T cell repertoires in COVID-19. The V gene's germline CDR1 is SGHVS and CDR2 FQNEAQ. The CDR3 covers 18 residues. J gave up 4 bases and V 3 bases, and 12 bases lay outside the gene matches. Clones were sequenced by immunoSEQ multiplex PCR, and TCRdb holds only the in-frame ones, with some missing. In the table there are around 300,000 clones, roughly 87% of which are singletons. This rearrangement joins TRBV7-8 to TRBJ2-2; the match to TRBD2 covers 9 bases. Input material: peripheral blood. The TCR sequence derives from a man aged 18 to 30 with active or convalescent COVID-19. The CDR3 loop is CASSLVRVAGALTGELFF. The CDR3 nucleotides are TGTGCCAGCAGCTTGGTCAGGGTAGCGGGAGCCCTCACCGGGGAGCTGTTTTTT.